This TCR beta chain was captured in a study of T cell responses to AZD1222 COVID-19 vaccine. Germline CDR1 is SQVTM and CDR2 is ANQGSEA. Trimming stripped 4 bases from V and 2 bases from J, with 3 bases between. The CDR3 is made up of 11 amino acids. Comment on this clone: Its cognate antigen is unknown.

Whole-study findings and limits: Females outnumbered males among donors, who were mostly white British; clonal diversity was possibly underestimated. Increased Spike-specific TCR breadth and depth were observed after two AZD1222 doses. Targeting of unmutated variant regions was reportedly seen in nearly half of spike-specific TCRs.

Only in-frame clones appear in the TCRdb table, and some are missing; sequencing was by immunoSEQ multiplex PCR. Of about 56,000 clones listed, approximately 86% are singletons. The chain has TRBV29-1 and TRBJ2-1; D call uncertain. The sequencing here drew on peripheral blood, taken 28 days after the second AZD1222 dose. The sequence was collected from an adult who received the AZD1222 COVID-19 vaccine. CDR3: CSVVPYNEQFF. Here the CDR3 DNA reads TGCAGCGTTGTCCCCTACAATGAGCAGTTCTTC.